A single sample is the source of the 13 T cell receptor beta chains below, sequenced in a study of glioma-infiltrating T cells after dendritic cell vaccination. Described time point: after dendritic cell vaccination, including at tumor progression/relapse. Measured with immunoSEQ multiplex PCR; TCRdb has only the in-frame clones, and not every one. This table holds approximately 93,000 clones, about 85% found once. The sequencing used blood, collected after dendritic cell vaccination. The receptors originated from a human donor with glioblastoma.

For the CDR3, the DNA is TGCAGCGCCTCCTCGACAGTAAGGCGGGAGACCCAGTACTTC. Residues: CSASSTVRRETQYF. The gene calls are TRBV29-1 and TRBJ2-5, with D tentatively TRBD1 (5 bases). The CDR3 runs to 14 residues. V was trimmed by 7 bases and J by 5 bases, leaving 20 bases between them. Germline loops: CDR1 SQVTM, CDR2 ANQGSEA.

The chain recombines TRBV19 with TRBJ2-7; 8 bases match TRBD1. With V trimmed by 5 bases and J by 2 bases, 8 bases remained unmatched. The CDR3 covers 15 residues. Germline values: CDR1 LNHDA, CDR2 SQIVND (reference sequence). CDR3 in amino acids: CASSARTGRTYEQYF. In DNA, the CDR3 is TGTGCCAGTAGTGCCCGGACAGGGCGCACCTACGAGCAGTACTTC.

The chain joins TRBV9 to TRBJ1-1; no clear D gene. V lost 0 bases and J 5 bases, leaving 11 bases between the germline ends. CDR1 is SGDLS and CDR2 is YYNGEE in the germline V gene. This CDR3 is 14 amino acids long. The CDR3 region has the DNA TGTGCCAGCAGCGTAGCCACCCCGGGGACTGAAGCTTTCTTT. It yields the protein CASSVATPGTEAFF.

CDR3 nucleotides: TGTGCCAGCAGCTCATCACAGGGGACCGAGCAGTACTTC. As protein: CASSSSQGTEQYF. The genes are TRBV7-6 and TRBJ2-7; 7 bases match TRBD1. Trimming took 4 bases from V and 6 from J; bases not matched to a gene: 6. Germline lookup yields CDR1 SGHVS and CDR2 FNYEAQ. The CDR3 has 13 amino acids.

The CDR3 here is CASSFKYSGSNYYEQYF. DNA for the CDR3: TGTGCCAGCAGCTTCAAGTATTCCGGGAGCAATTACTACGAGCAGTACTTC. The rearrangement uses TRBV13 and TRBJ2-7, with D possibly TRBD2 on 6 matching bases. Trimming removed 3 bases at V and 3 bases at J, with 21 bases between. Looked up from germline, CDR1 is PRHDT and CDR2 is FYEKMQ (reference sequence). This CDR3 is built from 17 residues.

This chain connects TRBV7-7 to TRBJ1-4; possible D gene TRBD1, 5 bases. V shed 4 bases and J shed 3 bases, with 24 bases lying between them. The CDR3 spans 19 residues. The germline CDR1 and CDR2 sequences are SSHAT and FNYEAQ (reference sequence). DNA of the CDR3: TGTGCCAGCAGCTCCACAGGCGCCCTAGGGGCACAATCTAATGAAAAACTGTTTTTT. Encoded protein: CASSSTGALGAQSNEKLFF.

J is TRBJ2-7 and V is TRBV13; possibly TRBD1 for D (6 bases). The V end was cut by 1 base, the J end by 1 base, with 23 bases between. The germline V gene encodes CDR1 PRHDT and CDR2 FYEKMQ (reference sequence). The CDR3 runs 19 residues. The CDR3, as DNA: TGTGCCAGCAGCTTAGCTAGTACTTTAACCGGGACACCTTCCTACGAGCAGTACTTC. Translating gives CASSLASTLTGTPSYEQYF.

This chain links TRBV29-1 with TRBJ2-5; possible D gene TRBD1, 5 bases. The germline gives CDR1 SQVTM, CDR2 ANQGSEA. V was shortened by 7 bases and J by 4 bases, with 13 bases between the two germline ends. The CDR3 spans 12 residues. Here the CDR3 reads CSGGHSRETQYF. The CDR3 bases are TGCAGCGGTGGACATTCCCGAGAGACCCAGTACTTC.

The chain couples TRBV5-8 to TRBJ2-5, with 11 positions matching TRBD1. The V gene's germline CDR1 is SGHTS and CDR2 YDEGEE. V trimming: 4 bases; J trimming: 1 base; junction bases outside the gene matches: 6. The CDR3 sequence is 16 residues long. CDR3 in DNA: TGTGCCAGCAGCATAGGACAGGGGGCGCCCCAAGAGACCCAGTACTTC. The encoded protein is CASSIGQGAPQETQYF.

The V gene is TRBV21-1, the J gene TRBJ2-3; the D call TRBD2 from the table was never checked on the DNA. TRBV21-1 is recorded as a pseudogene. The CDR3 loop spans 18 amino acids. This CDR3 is CASSKSLIPTSGKHTQYF. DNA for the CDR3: TGTGCCAGCAGCAAATCCCTCATCCCCACTAGCGGGAAGCATACGCAGTATTTT.

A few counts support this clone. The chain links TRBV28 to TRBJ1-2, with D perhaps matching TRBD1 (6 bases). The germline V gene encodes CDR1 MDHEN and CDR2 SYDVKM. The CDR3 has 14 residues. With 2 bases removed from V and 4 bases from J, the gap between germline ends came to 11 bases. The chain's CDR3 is CASSLNRDPYGYTF. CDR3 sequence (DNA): TGTGCCAGCAGTTTAAACAGGGACCCCTATGGCTACACCTTC.

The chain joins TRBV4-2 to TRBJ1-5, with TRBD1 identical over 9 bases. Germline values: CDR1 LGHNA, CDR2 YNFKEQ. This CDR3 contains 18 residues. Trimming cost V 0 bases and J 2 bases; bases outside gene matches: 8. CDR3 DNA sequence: TGTGCCAGCAGCCAAGATCTCCCCCGGACAGGGGGCAATCAGCCCCAGCATTTT. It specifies CASSQDLPRTGGNQPQHF.

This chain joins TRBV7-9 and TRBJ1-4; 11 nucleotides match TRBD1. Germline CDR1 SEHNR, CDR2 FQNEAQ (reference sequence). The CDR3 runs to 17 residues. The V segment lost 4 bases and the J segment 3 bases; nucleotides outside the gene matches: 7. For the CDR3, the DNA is TGTGCCAGCAGCTCCCGGGACAGGGGGATCTCTAATGAAAAACTGTTTTTT. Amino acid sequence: CASSSRDRGISNEKLFF.